The subject of this entry is one T cell receptor beta chain. The sample originates from a study of blood T cell repertoires in COVID-19. Study context: Donors in the United States, Italy and Spain gave samples during acute or convalescent COVID-19.

Original analysis: Estimated nucleated cell counts came from reference gene primer amplification. The method was immunoSEQ multiplex PCR; TCRdb's version includes in-frame clones alone and lacks a portion of them. The V and J calls and clone size come from that table; D and trimming were worked out from the DNA. The sample includes about 68,000 clones, 86% of them seen just once. In germline, CDR1 is LGHDT, CDR2 YNNKEL (reference sequence). The CDR3 runs to 16 residues. Trimming cost V 4 bases and J 0 bases; bases outside gene matches: 5. Sequenced: peripheral blood. The chain couples TRBV3-1 (or the pseudogene TRBV3-2) to TRBJ1-4; 7 bases are shared with TRBD1. The sequence derives from a woman aged 55-69 years with acute or convalescent COVID-19. CDR3 bases: TGTGCCAGCAGCCGACAGGGAAGAACAACTAATGAAAAACTGTTTTTT. It translates to CASSRQGRTTNEKLFF.